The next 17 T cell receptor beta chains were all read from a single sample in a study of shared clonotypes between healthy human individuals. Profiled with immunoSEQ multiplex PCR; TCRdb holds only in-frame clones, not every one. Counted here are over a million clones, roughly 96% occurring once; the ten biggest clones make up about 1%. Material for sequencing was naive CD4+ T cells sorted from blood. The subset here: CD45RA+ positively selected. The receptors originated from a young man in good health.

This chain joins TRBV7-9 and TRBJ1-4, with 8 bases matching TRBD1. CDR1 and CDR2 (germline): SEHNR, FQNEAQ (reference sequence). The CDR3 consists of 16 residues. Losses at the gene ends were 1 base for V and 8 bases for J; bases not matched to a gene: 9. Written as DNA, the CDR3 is TGTGCCAGCAGCTTAGGGACAGGGCTCGTAAACGAAAAACTGTTTTTT. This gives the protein CASSLGTGLVNEKLFF.

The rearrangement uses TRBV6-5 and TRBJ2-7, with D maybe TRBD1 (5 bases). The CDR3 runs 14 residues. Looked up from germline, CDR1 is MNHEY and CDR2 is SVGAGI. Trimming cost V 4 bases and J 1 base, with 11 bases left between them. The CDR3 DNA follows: TGTGCCAGCAGTTCCCCAGGGTTTTCCTACGAGCAGTACTTC. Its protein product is CASSSPGFSYEQYF.

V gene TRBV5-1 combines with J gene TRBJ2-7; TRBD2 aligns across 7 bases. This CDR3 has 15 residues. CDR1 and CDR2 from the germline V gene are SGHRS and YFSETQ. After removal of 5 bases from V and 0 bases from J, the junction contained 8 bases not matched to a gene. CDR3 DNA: TGCGCCAGCAGGCCGGGGCCTAGCGGCTCCTACGAGCAGTACTTC. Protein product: CASRPGPSGSYEQYF. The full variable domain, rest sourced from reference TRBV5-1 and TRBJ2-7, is KAGVTQTPRYLIKTRGQQVTLSCSPISGHRSVSWYQQTPGQGLQFLFEYFSETQRNKGNFPGRFSGRQFSNSRSEMNVSTLELGDSALYLCASRPGPSGSYEQYFGPGTRLTVT.

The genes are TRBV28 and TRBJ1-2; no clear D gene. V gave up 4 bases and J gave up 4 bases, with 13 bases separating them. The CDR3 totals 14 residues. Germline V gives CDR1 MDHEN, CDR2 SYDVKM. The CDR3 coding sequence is TGTGCCAGCAGTTCGCCCCCGATTTCCTATGGCTACACCTTC. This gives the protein CASSSPPISYGYTF.

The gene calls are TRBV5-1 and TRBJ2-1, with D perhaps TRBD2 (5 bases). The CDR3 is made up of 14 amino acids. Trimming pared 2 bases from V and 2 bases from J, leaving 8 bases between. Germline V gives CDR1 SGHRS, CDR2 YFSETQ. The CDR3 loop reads CASSLAVTYNEQFF. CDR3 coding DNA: TGCGCCAGCAGCTTAGCGGTTACCTACAATGAGCAGTTCTTC.

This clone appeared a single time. The CDR3 DNA is TGTGCCAGCTCAGGGGGGCTCGACTATGGCTACACCTTC. This encodes CASSGGLDYGYTF. This rearrangement joins TRBV18 to TRBJ1-2; D may be TRBD1 (6 bases). The germline V gene has CDR1 KGHSH and CDR2 LQKENI. V lost 5 bases, J lost 3 bases, and 10 bases lay in between. CDR3 length equals 13 residues.

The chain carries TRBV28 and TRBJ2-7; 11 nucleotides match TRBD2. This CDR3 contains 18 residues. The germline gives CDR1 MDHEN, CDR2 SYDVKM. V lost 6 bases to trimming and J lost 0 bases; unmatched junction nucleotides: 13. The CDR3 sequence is CASRNGLAGVGNSYEQYF. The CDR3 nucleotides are TGTGCCAGCAGGAATGGACTAGCGGGTGTGGGGAACTCCTACGAGCAGTACTTC.

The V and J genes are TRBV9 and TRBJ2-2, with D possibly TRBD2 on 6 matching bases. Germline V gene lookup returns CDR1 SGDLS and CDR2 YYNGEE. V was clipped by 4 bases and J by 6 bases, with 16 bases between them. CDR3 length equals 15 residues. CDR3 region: CASSPRDSPSGELFF. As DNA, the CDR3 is TGTGCCAGCAGCCCCCGGGACTCTCCATCCGGGGAGCTGTTTTTT. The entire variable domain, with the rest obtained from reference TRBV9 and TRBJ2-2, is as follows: DSGVTQTPKHLITATGQRVTLRCSPRSGDLSVYWYQQSLDQGLQFLIQYYNGEERAKGNILERFSAQQFPDLHSELNLSSLELGDSALYFCASSPRDSPSGELFFGEGSRLTVL.

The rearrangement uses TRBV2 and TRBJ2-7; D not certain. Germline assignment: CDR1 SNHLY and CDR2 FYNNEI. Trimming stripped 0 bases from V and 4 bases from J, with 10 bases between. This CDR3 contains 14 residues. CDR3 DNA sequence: TGTGCCAGCAGTGAAGCGCGGTTGGGTTACGAGCAGTACTTC. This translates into CASSEARLGYEQYF.

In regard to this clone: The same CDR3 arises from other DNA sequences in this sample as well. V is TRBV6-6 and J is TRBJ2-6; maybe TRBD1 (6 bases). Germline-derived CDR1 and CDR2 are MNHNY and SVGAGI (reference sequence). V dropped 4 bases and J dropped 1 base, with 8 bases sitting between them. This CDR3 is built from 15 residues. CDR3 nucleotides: TGTGCCAGCAGTTTACAGGGTTCTGGGGCCAACGTCCTGACTTTC. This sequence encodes CASSLQGSGANVLTF.

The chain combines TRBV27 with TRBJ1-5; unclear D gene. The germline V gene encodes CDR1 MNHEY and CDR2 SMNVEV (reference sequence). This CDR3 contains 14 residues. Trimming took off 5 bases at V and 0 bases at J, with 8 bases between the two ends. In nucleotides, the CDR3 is TGTGCCAGCAGTCCCGGTTATAGCAATCAGCCCCAGCATTTT. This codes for CASSPGYSNQPQHF.

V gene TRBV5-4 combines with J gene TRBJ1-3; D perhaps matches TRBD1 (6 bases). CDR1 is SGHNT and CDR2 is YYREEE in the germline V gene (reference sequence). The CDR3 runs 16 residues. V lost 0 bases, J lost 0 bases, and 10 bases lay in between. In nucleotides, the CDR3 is TGTGCCAGCAGCTTGGTCCAGGGGAGCTCTGGAAACACCATATATTTT. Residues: CASSLVQGSSGNTIYF.

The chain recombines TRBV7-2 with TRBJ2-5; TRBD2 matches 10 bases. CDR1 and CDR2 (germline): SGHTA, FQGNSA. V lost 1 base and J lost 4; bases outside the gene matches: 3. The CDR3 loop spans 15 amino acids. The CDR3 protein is CASSLVLAGAETQYF. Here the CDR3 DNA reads TGTGCCAGCAGCTTAGTTCTAGCGGGGGCAGAGACCCAGTACTTC.

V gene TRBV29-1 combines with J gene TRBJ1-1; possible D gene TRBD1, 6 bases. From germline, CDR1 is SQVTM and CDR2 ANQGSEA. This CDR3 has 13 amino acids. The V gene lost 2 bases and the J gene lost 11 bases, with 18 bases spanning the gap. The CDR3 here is CSVELGGPLGAFF. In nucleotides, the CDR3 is TGCAGCGTTGAATTGGGGGGGCCGCTTGGGGCTTTCTTT.

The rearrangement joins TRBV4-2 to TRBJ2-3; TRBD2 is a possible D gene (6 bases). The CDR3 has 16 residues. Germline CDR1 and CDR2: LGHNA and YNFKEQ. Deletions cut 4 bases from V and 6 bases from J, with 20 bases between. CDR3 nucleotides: TGTGCCAGCAGCCTTACGACTAGACCTAGATCCGATACGCAGTATTTT. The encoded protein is CASSLTTRPRSDTQYF.

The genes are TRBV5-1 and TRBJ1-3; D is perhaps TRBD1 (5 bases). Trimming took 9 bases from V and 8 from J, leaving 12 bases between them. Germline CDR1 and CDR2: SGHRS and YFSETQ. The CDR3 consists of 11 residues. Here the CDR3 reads CATQQGDTIYF. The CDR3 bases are TGCGCCACACAGCAAGGGGACACCATATATTTT.

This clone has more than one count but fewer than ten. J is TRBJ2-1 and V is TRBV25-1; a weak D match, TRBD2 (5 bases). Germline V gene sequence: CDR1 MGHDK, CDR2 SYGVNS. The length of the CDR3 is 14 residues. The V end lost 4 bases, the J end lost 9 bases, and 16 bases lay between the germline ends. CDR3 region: CASSGGKEASEQFF. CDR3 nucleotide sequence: TGTGCCAGCAGTGGAGGGAAGGAGGCAAGTGAGCAGTTCTTC.